Below, 20 T cell receptor beta chains from the same sample are listed, as sequenced in a study of T cell responses to AZD1222 COVID-19 vaccine. Profiled with immunoSEQ multiplex PCR; TCRdb holds only in-frame clones, not every one. The sample holds some 91,000 clones, just over 90% seen once. Specimen: peripheral blood, collected on day 0 of AZD1222 vaccination. Receptor source: an adult in good health.

The chain joins TRBV28 to TRBJ1-2, with unresolved D. Germline CDR1 reads MDHEN; CDR2 reads SYDVKM. The CDR3 totals 12 residues. The V end lost 2 bases, the J end lost 7 bases, and 8 bases lay between the germline ends. The CDR3 sequence: CASSLELIGYTF. In DNA, the CDR3 is TGTGCCAGCAGTTTAGAGCTGATTGGCTACACCTTC.

The rearrangement uses TRBV19 and TRBJ2-2; D is perhaps TRBD2 (6 bases). Germline assignment: CDR1 LNHDA and CDR2 SQIVND (reference sequence). The length of the CDR3 is 17 residues. Trimming took off 4 bases at V and 2 bases at J, with 17 bases between the two ends. The CDR3 bases are TGTGCCAGTAGTAGAGGACTATCAGGACAAAACACCGGGGAGCTGTTTTTT. Its translation is CASSRGLSGQNTGELFF.

This clone has just one count. This sequence joins TRBV7-2 and TRBJ1-5, with no clear D. The CDR3 length is 13 residues. The V end lost 3 bases, the J end lost 2 bases, and 5 bases lay between the germline ends. The germline CDR1 and CDR2 sequences are SGHTA and FQGNSA. CDR3 residues: CASSLSRNQPQHF. The CDR3, as DNA: TGTGCCAGCAGCTTGTCCCGCAATCAGCCCCAGCATTTT.

This chain connects TRBV10-2 to TRBJ1-6; D possibly corresponds to TRBD1 (6 bases). Germline V gene sequence: CDR1 WSHSY, CDR2 SAAADI. This CDR3 has 12 amino acids. The V and J ends lost 6 bases and 6 bases respectively, with 6 bases between them. The CDR3 is CASRDSNSPLHF. The CDR3 DNA is TGCGCCAGCAGGGACAGTAATTCACCCCTCCACTTT.

V and J are TRBV5-4 and TRBJ1-1; TRBD1 aligns across 7 bases. CDR3 length equals 15 residues. Germline V gives CDR1 SGHNT, CDR2 YYREEE (reference sequence). Germline trimming cut 4 bases from V and 3 bases from J; bases unmatched to any gene: 9. CDR3 amino acids: CASSRDSLLHTEAFF. CDR3 nucleotide sequence: TGTGCCAGCAGCAGGGACAGTCTGCTGCACACTGAAGCTTTCTTT.

V is TRBV6-5 and J is TRBJ1-5; D unclear. In germline, CDR1 is MNHEY, CDR2 SVGAGI. Between the trimmed V and J ends, which lost 4 bases and 0 bases, there was a span of 7 bases. The CDR3 is 14 residues long. CDR3 residues: CASSSTDSNQPQHF. The DNA of the CDR3 is TGTGCCAGCAGTTCAACCGATAGCAATCAGCCCCAGCATTTT.

This clone was observed a handful of times. This rearrangement joins TRBV4-1 to TRBJ1-2; D is uncertain. This CDR3 has 14 amino acids. With 0 bases removed from V and 0 bases from J, the gap between germline ends came to 5 bases. Germline values: CDR1 MGHRA, CDR2 YSYEKL. CDR3 region: CASSQDAANYGYTF. DNA of the CDR3: TGCGCCAGCAGCCAAGATGCAGCTAACTATGGCTACACCTTC.

The V and J genes are TRBV25-1 and TRBJ1-4, with D hard to call. CDR1 MGHDK and CDR2 SYGVNS come from the germline V gene. Trimming stripped 9 bases from V and 4 bases from J, with 9 bases between. This CDR3 region has 12 residues. The CDR3 sequence is CARGRNNEKLFF. The DNA for the CDR3 is TGTGCCAGAGGACGGAATAATGAAAAACTGTTTTTT. The whole variable domain, remainder taken from reference TRBV25-1 and TRBJ1-4, is EADIYQTPRYLVIGTGKKITLECSQTMGHDKMYWYQQDPGMELHLIHYSYGVNSTEKGDLSSESTVSRIRTEHFPLTLESARPSHTSQYLCARGRNNEKLFFGSGTQLSVL.

The rearrangement links TRBV28 to TRBJ1-5; 7 nucleotides align to TRBD1. Germline lookup yields CDR1 MDHEN and CDR2 SYDVKM. CDR3 length: 15 amino acids. Trimming removed 6 bases from V and 0 bases from J; junction bases left unmatched: 5. The CDR3, as DNA: TGTGCCAGCAGGGAGACAGGGCATAGCAATCAGCCCCAGCATTTT. Its protein is CASRETGHSNQPQHF.

The chain carries TRBV9 and TRBJ2-1; 13 bases align to TRBD2. Germline CDR1 reads SGDLS; CDR2 reads YYNGEE. This CDR3 is 15 amino acids long. V lost 3 bases and J lost 6; bases outside the gene matches: 3. CDR3 residues: CASSGRTSGGNEQFF. CDR3 in DNA: TGTGCCAGCAGCGGTCGGACTAGCGGGGGCAATGAGCAGTTCTTC.

V and J are TRBV21-1 and TRBJ1-4; the DNA was not compared with TRBD1, the D call given in the table. TRBV21-1 is given as a pseudogene. The CDR3 consists of 18 residues. CDR3 protein: CASQNKGQSLTTNEKLFF. In DNA form, the CDR3 reads TGTGCCAGCCAGAACAAGGGACAATCACTAACAACTAATGAAAAACTGTTTTTT.

This clone was seen once. This chain uses TRBV9 with TRBJ2-1; TRBD2 matches 10 bases. V trimming: 0 bases; J trimming: 5 bases; junction bases outside the gene matches: 2. This CDR3 region has 15 residues. The germline CDR1 and CDR2 sequences are SGDLS and YYNGEE. For the CDR3, the DNA is TGTGCCAGCAGCGTAGGTCTAGCGGGAGACAATGAGCAGTTCTTC. This sequence encodes CASSVGLAGDNEQFF.

The chain employs TRBV9 and TRBJ2-2, with D perhaps TRBD1 or TRBD2 (6 bases each). This CDR3 spans 16 amino acids. Trimming stripped 4 bases from V and 4 bases from J, with 17 bases between. Germline V CDR1 and CDR2: SGDLS, YYNGEE. This CDR3 is CASSLEGGSGTGELFF. The CDR3 DNA is TGTGCCAGCAGCTTAGAGGGGGGCTCAGGCACCGGGGAGCTGTTTTTT.

The V and J genes are TRBV24-1 and TRBJ2-6; 10 bases are shared with TRBD1. The CDR3 extends over 19 amino acids. Germline lookup yields CDR1 KGHDR and CDR2 SFDVKD. V lost 5 bases, J lost 0 bases, and 9 bases stayed unmatched. Here the CDR3 DNA reads TGTGCCACCAGTGCCTGGACAGGGGGTGTTTCCTCTGGGGCCAACGTCCTGACTTTC. This codes for CATSAWTGGVSSGANVLTF.

The count of this clone is one. The J gene is TRBJ2-1, the V gene TRBV12-3 or TRBV12-4; a weak D match, TRBD2 (5 bases). This CDR3 spans 12 amino acids. The germline V and J ends were trimmed by 2 bases and 12 bases, with 11 bases remaining between them. CDR3 coding DNA: TGTGCCAGCAGTTTACCGGGATCGGTGCAGTTCTTC. As protein: CASSLPGSVQFF.

The chain links TRBV7-6 to TRBJ2-3; 8 bases are shared with TRBD2. V gave up 5 bases and J gave up 4 bases; unmatched junction bases: 11. The CDR3 length is 16 residues. From germline, CDR1 is SGHVS and CDR2 FNYEAQ. The CDR3 DNA is TGTGCCAGCAGCCAAGCGGGAGTTAGGGGCCCAGATACGCAGTATTTT. It encodes CASSQAGVRGPDTQYF. Drawing the rest from reference TRBV7-6 and TRBJ2-3, the complete variable domain is GAGVSQSPRYKVTKRGQDVALRCDPISGHVSLYWYRQALGQGPEFLTYFNYEAQQDKSGLPNDRFSAERPEGSISTLTIQRTEQRDSAMYRCASSQAGVRGPDTQYFGPGTRLTVL.

J is TRBJ1-3 and V is TRBV19; D is perhaps TRBD1 (5 bases). V lost 10 bases and J 2 bases, leaving 12 bases between the germline ends. The CDR3 consists of 13 residues. Germline CDR1 is LNHDA and CDR2 is SQIVND (reference sequence). The CDR3 sequence: CATVTVAGNTIYF. The CDR3 DNA is TGTGCCACCGTGACAGTAGCTGGAAACACCATATATTTT. Full variable domain (rest looked up from reference TRBV19 and TRBJ1-3): DGGITQSPKYLFRKEGQNVTLSCEQNLNHDAMYWYRQDPGQGLRLIYYSQIVNDFQKGDIAEGYSVSREKKESFPLTVTSAQKNPTAFYLCATVTVAGNTIYFGEGSWLTVV.

This rearrangement joins TRBV11-2 to TRBJ2-7; D may be TRBD1 (5 bases). Germline values: CDR1 SGHAT, CDR2 FQNNGV. V was clipped by 5 bases and J by 2 bases, with 10 bases between them. This CDR3 region has 13 residues. As DNA, the CDR3 is TGTGCCAGCAGCCAAGACAGACCCTACGAGCAGTACTTC. This gives the protein CASSQDRPYEQYF.

The chain links TRBV9 to TRBJ1-4; 7 positions agree with TRBD1. Looked up from germline, CDR1 is SGDLS and CDR2 is YYNGEE. J lost 4 bases, V lost 4 bases, and 7 bases had no gene match. The CDR3 runs to 15 residues. Here the CDR3 reads CASSSMTGSNEKLFF. The CDR3 DNA follows: TGTGCCAGCAGCTCAATGACAGGGAGTAATGAAAAACTGTTTTTT.

This sequence joins TRBV6-5 and TRBJ2-7, with D unresolved. V was trimmed by 2 bases and J by 0 bases, leaving 8 bases between them. This CDR3 region has 14 residues. The germline V gene has CDR1 MNHEY and CDR2 SVGAGI. The CDR3, as DNA: TGTGCCAGCAGTTACACACAGAGCTCCTACGAGCAGTACTTC. As protein: CASSYTQSSYEQYF.